The 30 T cell receptor beta chains given below trace back to one sample, sequenced in a study of memory CD4+ T cells and cytomegalovirus serostatus. The sort gate was single viable CD3+CD4+CD8-CD45RO+ cells for memory CD4+ T cells. Assay used: immunoSEQ multiplex PCR; TCRdb lists only in-frame clones, some missing. The sample shows approximately 88,000 clones, roughly 80% of them seen only once. Sequencing was done on a sample of memory CD4+ T cells from blood. Receptors originate from an adult in good health and CMV-seropositive.

The rearrangement uses TRBV5-1 and TRBJ1-1; no clear D gene. The V and J ends lost 4 bases and 4 bases respectively, with 14 bases between them. CDR1 SGHRS and CDR2 YFSETQ come from the germline V gene. The CDR3 spans 14 residues. Here the CDR3 DNA reads TGCGCCAGCAGCAGGGAAAGGACGGTCACTGAAGCTTTCTTT. Translated: CASSRERTVTEAFF.

This chain links TRBV7-9 with TRBJ2-1; D is ambiguous. V was cut by 0 bases and J by 1 base, with 4 bases left in between. The CDR3 is 14 amino acids. Per the germline V gene, CDR1 is SEHNR and CDR2 is FQNEAQ (reference sequence). CDR3 nucleotides: TGTGCCAGCAGCTTAGCACAGTCCTACAATGAGCAGTTCTTC. It is translated as CASSLAQSYNEQFF.

This clone was counted once. The rearrangement uses TRBV11-1 and TRBJ2-7, with D uncertain. Trimming cost V 1 base and J 1 base, with 8 bases left between them. The CDR3 is made up of 14 amino acids. Per germline, CDR1 SGHAT and CDR2 FQDESV (reference sequence). CDR3 region: CASSLGVGSYEQYF. The CDR3 coding sequence is TGTGCCAGCAGCTTAGGAGTCGGTTCCTACGAGCAGTACTTC.

This rearrangement joins TRBV28 to TRBJ1-5; D is possibly TRBD1 (6 bases). V lost 5 bases and J lost 7, with 21 bases in between. The V gene's germline CDR1 is MDHEN and CDR2 SYDVKM. This CDR3 is built from 16 residues. This CDR3 is CASSVGWGRGGQPQHF. Here the CDR3 DNA reads TGTGCCAGCAGTGTTGGATGGGGGCGCGGGGGACAGCCCCAGCATTTT. Full variable domain (rest looked up from reference TRBV28 and TRBJ1-5): DVKVTQSSRYLVKRTGEKVFLECVQDMDHENMFWYRQDPGLGLRLIYFSYDVKMKEKGDIPEGYSVSREKKERFSLILESASTNQTSMYLCASSVGWGRGGQPQHFGDGTRLSIL.

The chain uses TRBV7-2 and TRBJ2-7; D gene unclear. The CDR3 runs to 14 residues. Deletions cut 3 bases from V and 9 bases from J, with 18 bases between. Germline CDR1 is SGHTA and CDR2 is FQGNSA. The CDR3: CASSFEVSRPGQYF. CDR3 nucleotide sequence: TGTGCCAGCAGCTTTGAGGTTTCCCGTCCGGGGCAGTACTTC.

This clone was detected a few times. This chain links TRBV5-1 with TRBJ2-2, with D perhaps given as TRBD1 or TRBD2 (5 bases each). CDR3 length: 15 residues. Trimming stripped 7 bases from V and 6 bases from J, with 19 bases between. Germline CDR1 is SGHRS and CDR2 is YFSETQ. CDR3 sequence: CASQRGEREAGELFF. CDR3 coding DNA: TGCGCCAGCCAAAGAGGGGAAAGGGAAGCCGGGGAGCTGTTTTTT.

This chain connects TRBV7-2 to TRBJ2-2; D ambiguous. Germline V CDR1 and CDR2: SGHTA, FQGNSA. V was trimmed by 5 bases and J by 4 bases, leaving 11 bases between them. The CDR3 length is 14 residues. The CDR3 DNA reads as TGTGCCAGCAGCCGCGGCGTCCCCACCGGGGAGCTGTTTTTT. It is translated as CASSRGVPTGELFF.

The chain recombines TRBV6-1 with TRBJ2-7, with D hard to call. Trimming shortened V by 1 base and J by 4 bases, and 5 bases separated the two germline ends. The germline V gene has CDR1 MNHNS and CDR2 SASEGT. This CDR3 spans 12 amino acids. The CDR3 loop reads CASSEERYEQYF. The DNA for the CDR3 is TGTGCCAGCAGTGAAGAACGGTACGAGCAGTACTTC.

This clone was detected once. The rearrangement uses TRBV7-9 and TRBJ2-5; 7 positions agree with TRBD1. The CDR3 has 13 amino acids. Germline V gene data show CDR1 as SEHNR and CDR2 as FQNEAQ (reference sequence). V was clipped by 7 bases and J by 2 bases; unmatched bases: 4. CDR3 loop: CASIGTAQETQYF. The CDR3 coding sequence is TGTGCCAGCATTGGGACAGCGCAAGAGACCCAGTACTTC.

The J gene is TRBJ2-5, the V gene TRBV4-3; D possibly matches TRBD1 or TRBD2 (6 bases each). The CDR3 spans 14 residues. Germline lookup yields CDR1 LGHNA and CDR2 YSLEER. Trimming cost V 3 bases and J 5 bases, with 13 bases left between them. CDR3 sequence: CASSHRRGRETQYF. CDR3 coding DNA: TGCGCCAGCAGCCACCGGAGGGGGAGGGAGACCCAGTACTTC.

The rearrangement uses TRBV6-5 and TRBJ1-1; the D is unclear. Trimming took off 2 bases at V and 5 bases at J, with 9 bases between the two ends. The CDR3 spans 13 residues. CDR1 is MNHEY, CDR2 SVGAGI, per germline. The CDR3 DNA reads as TGTGCCAGCAGTTACGGGAGGGCGACTGAAGCTTTCTTT. Its protein product is CASSYGRATEAFF.

CDR3 region: CASSSRLAGGVHEQFF. CDR3 sequence (DNA): TGCGCCAGCAGCTCACGGTTAGCGGGAGGGGTGCATGAGCAGTTCTTC. This chain links TRBV4-3 with TRBJ2-1; 11 bases are a match to TRBD2. CDR1 is LGHNA, CDR2 YSLEER, per germline. The V gene end was trimmed by 5 bases and the J gene end by 8 bases; junction bases not matched to a gene: 11. The CDR3 loop spans 16 amino acids.

The chain employs TRBV28 and TRBJ1-4, with a possible D match to TRBD1 (6 bases). Germline CDR1 reads MDHEN; CDR2 reads SYDVKM. The V and J ends lost 6 bases and 3 bases respectively, with 14 bases between them. This CDR3 comprises 15 residues. CDR3 sequence: CASSLTGLANEKLFF. DNA for the CDR3: TGTGCCAGCAGCCTTACAGGGCTGGCTAATGAAAAACTGTTTTTT. The full variable domain, its missing parts supplied by reference TRBV28 and TRBJ1-4, is DVKVTQSSRYLVKRTGEKVFLECVQDMDHENMFWYRQDPGLGLRLIYFSYDVKMKEKGDIPEGYSVSREKKERFSLILESASTNQTSMYLCASSLTGLANEKLFFGSGTQLSVL.

This sequence joins TRBV5-1 and TRBJ2-1, with TRBD2 matching 13 bases. From germline, CDR1 is SGHRS and CDR2 YFSETQ. This CDR3 contains 15 residues. The trim removed 0 bases at V and 14 bases at J, leaving 8 bases unmatched. The chain's CDR3 is CASSLEGLAGSGEFF. DNA of the CDR3: TGCGCCAGCAGCTTGGAGGGACTAGCGGGATCGGGCGAGTTCTTC.

This rearrangement joins TRBV30 to TRBJ1-2, with unresolved D. Germline V lookup: CDR1 GTSNPN, CDR2 SVGIG (reference sequence). Deletions cut 0 bases from V and 4 bases from J, with 21 bases between. CDR3 length: 17 amino acids. This CDR3 is CAWSVQGPVRRSYGYTF. Written as DNA, the CDR3 is TGTGCCTGGAGTGTACAAGGGCCAGTTCGTCGTAGCTATGGCTACACCTTC.

V gene TRBV7-9 combines with J gene TRBJ2-5; possible D gene TRBD1, 7 bases. The J call could be wrong; TRBJ2-7 is a better fit for the DNA end. This CDR3 spans 14 amino acids. Germline CDR1 reads SEHNR; CDR2 reads FQNEAQ (reference sequence). The CDR3 spells CASSPGGGIAEQYF. Written as DNA, the CDR3 is TGTGCCAGCAGCCCCGGAGGGGGCATTGCCGAGCAGTACTTC.

This rearrangement joins TRBV5-1 to TRBJ1-5; weak D call: TRBD1 (5 bases). Trimming left V 5 bases short and J 2 bases short, with 8 bases between. Germline CDR1 reads SGHRS; CDR2 reads YFSETQ. This CDR3 spans 13 amino acids. The CDR3 nucleotides read TGCGCCAGCAGGGGGCCGGGCAATCAGCCCCAGCATTTT. Translated: CASRGPGNQPQHF.

The genes are TRBV7-2 and TRBJ1-5; D gene unclear. The CDR3 totals 13 residues. V was shortened by 6 bases and J by 6 bases, with 12 bases between the two germline ends. The germline V gene has CDR1 SGHTA and CDR2 FQGNSA. CDR3 nucleotide sequence: TGTGCCAGCAGTCCCCTGGCGGGTCAGCCCCAGCATTTT. It yields the protein CASSPLAGQPQHF. The complete variable domain, with remaining parts taken from reference TRBV7-2 and TRBJ1-5, reads GAGVSQSPSNKVTEKGKDVELRCDPISGHTALYWYRQSLGQGLEFLIYFQGNSAPDKSGLPSDRFSAERTGGSVSTLTIQRTQQEDSAVYLCASSPLAGQPQHFGDGTRLSIL.

This chain uses TRBV27 with TRBJ2-5; 7 bases align to TRBD1. The CDR3 length is 13 residues. CDR1 and CDR2 from the germline V gene are MNHEY and SMNVEV (reference sequence). V gave up 6 bases and J gave up 9 bases; unmatched junction bases: 10. As DNA, the CDR3 is TGTGCCAGCAGCCTGACAGGGCCTGGCTCCCAGTACTTC. Protein product: CASSLTGPGSQYF.

The gene calls are TRBV2 and TRBJ2-3; D unresolved. Trimming took 2 bases from V and 10 from J, leaving 13 bases between them. Germline assignment: CDR1 SNHLY and CDR2 FYNNEI. This CDR3 spans 13 amino acids. The CDR3 bases are TGTGCCAGCAGTGAACAGGTTCCAGAATCGCAGTATTTT. It yields the protein CASSEQVPESQYF.

This chain links TRBV19 with TRBJ2-7, with 11 bases fitting TRBD1. Germline V gene sequence: CDR1 LNHDA, CDR2 SQIVND (reference sequence). The J segment lost 4 bases and the V segment lost 5 bases, leaving 4 bases of the junction unmatched. The CDR3 consists of 14 residues. The DNA of the CDR3 is TGTGCCAGTAGTCTGGGACAGGGGGTTTACGAGCAGTACTTC. Its translation is CASSLGQGVYEQYF.

The chain combines TRBV2 with TRBJ1-2; 10 nucleotides line up with TRBD1. Trimming cost V 4 bases and J 6 bases; bases outside gene matches: 2. Germline lookup yields CDR1 SNHLY and CDR2 FYNNEI. This CDR3 contains 13 residues. CDR3 region: CASSGQGANGYTF. In nucleotides, the CDR3 is TGTGCCAGCAGTGGACAGGGGGCAAATGGCTACACCTTC.

This sequence joins TRBV21-1 and TRBJ1-4; the listed D gene, TRBD1, was not tested against the DNA. TRBV21-1 is labeled a pseudogene. The CDR3 runs 14 residues. The CDR3 region is CASSKPGGSEKLFF. The DNA for the CDR3 is TGTGCCAGCAGCAAGCCAGGGGGGAGTGAAAAACTGTTTTTT.

This chain connects TRBV7-8 to TRBJ2-7, with 7 bases identical to TRBD2. Germline trimming cut 2 bases from V and 9 bases from J; bases unmatched to any gene: 16. Germline V lookup: CDR1 SGHVS, CDR2 FQNEAQ. This CDR3 has 16 residues. In DNA, the CDR3 is TGTGCCAGCAGCTTAACTGGGGGAGGGTCAACTCAGGGGCAGTACTTC. It translates to CASSLTGGGSTQGQYF.

This chain links TRBV4-2 with TRBJ1-2, with 8 bases fitting TRBD1. Trimming at V came to 1 base and at J to 2 bases, leaving 0 bases not matched to a gene. Germline CDR1 LGHNA, CDR2 YNFKEQ. CDR3 size: 14 residues. CDR3 coding DNA: TGTGCCAGCAGCCAAGGGGACAGGAACTATGGCTACACCTTC. Translating gives CASSQGDRNYGYTF.

V gene TRBV7-3 combines with J gene TRBJ2-5; no definite D call. CDR1 and CDR2 from the germline V gene are SGHTA and FQGTGA. The CDR3 extends over 14 amino acids. The germline V and J ends were trimmed by 2 bases and 5 bases, with 12 bases remaining between them. The CDR3 loop reads CASSLESNGETQYF. CDR3 bases: TGTGCCAGCAGCTTAGAAAGTAACGGGGAGACCCAGTACTTC.

The J gene is TRBJ1-1, the V gene TRBV9; tentative D call: TRBD1 (6 bases). This CDR3 spans 15 amino acids. Germline CDR1 SGDLS, CDR2 YYNGEE. V was cut by 0 bases and J by 7 bases, with 16 bases left in between. In DNA form, the CDR3 reads TGTGCCAGCAGCGTAGCTCCGGACAGTCGATATGAAGCTTTCTTT. It codes for CASSVAPDSRYEAFF.

V usage is TRBV6-1 and J usage is TRBJ1-6, with a tentative D call TRBD1 (6 bases). The germline CDR1 and CDR2 sequences are MNHNS and SASEGT. V was cut by 8 bases and J by 8 bases, with 16 bases left in between. The CDR3 contains 14 residues. The CDR3 sequence is CASAKGGGHSPLHF. CDR3 sequence (DNA): TGTGCCAGCGCTAAGGGGGGTGGCCATTCACCCCTCCACTTT.

The DNA of the CDR3 is TGTGCCAGCAGCGCCCTGGGACAGGGAGGCTATGGCTACACCTTC. It encodes CASSALGQGGYGYTF. The V call is TRBV9, the J call TRBJ1-2; 9 bases match TRBD1. Germline V gene data show CDR1 as SGDLS and CDR2 as YYNGEE. Losses at the gene ends were 3 bases for V and 4 bases for J; bases not matched to a gene: 7. This CDR3 comprises 15 residues. The variable domain in full, with the rest retrieved from reference TRBV9 and TRBJ1-2, is DSGVTQTPKHLITATGQRVTLRCSPRSGDLSVYWYQQSLDQGLQFLIQYYNGEERAKGNILERFSAQQFPDLHSELNLSSLELGDSALYFCASSALGQGGYGYTFGSGTRLTVV.

This clone was found a few times. The rearrangement joins TRBV30 to TRBJ2-6; possibly TRBD1 or TRBD2 for D (5 bases each). The germline V gene encodes CDR1 GTSNPN and CDR2 SVGIG (reference sequence). V was clipped by 5 bases and J by 2 bases, with 10 bases between them. The CDR3 is 14 amino acids. This chain's CDR3 is CAWGMGPGANVLTF. The CDR3 DNA is TGTGCCTGGGGTATGGGACCTGGGGCCAACGTCCTGACTTTC.